The present T cell receptor beta chain was sequenced within a study of identical twins. The CDR3 is 15 amino acids. Germline CDR1 and CDR2: SGHDT and YYEEEE. V lost 6 bases to trimming and J lost 6 bases; unmatched junction nucleotides: 14. TCRdb reprocessed the 5' RACE reads with MiXCR, giving one entry per CDR3 protein. The table records around 1.7 million distinct CDR3 sequences, under 35% of them present only once. Input material: cord blood. The receptor was isolated from a newborn girl in good health. The chain has TRBV5-6 and TRBJ1-1, with 7 bases matching TRBD1. CDR3 amino acids: CASKPLDRPGPEAFF. The CDR3 coding sequence is TGTGCCAGCAAACCCTTGGACAGGCCGGGTCCTGAAGCTTTCTTT.